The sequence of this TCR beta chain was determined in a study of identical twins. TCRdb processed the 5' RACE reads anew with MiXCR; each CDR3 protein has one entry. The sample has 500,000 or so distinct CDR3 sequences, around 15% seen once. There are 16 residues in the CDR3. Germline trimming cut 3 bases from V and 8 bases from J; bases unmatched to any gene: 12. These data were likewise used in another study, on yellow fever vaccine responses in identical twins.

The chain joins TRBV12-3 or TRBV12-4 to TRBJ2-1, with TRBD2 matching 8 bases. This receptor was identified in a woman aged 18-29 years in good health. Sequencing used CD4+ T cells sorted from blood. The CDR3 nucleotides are TGTGCCAGCAGTTTTTATGCGGGAGGCGGAAGCGATGAGCAGTTCTTC. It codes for CASSFYAGGGSDEQFF.